The sequence of this T cell receptor (beta chain) was determined in a study of control samples from healthy donors and cancer patients (dated by TCRdb to 2018 to 2021). The receptor library was made with the immunoSEQ multiplex PCR assay. The source is immuneACCESS, and TCRdb retained only in-frame sequences with V and J called. Part of the clones is not carried over; for the studies checked, unresolved V genes explain less than half of this, and the remainder is unexplained. Counted in this sample were roughly 70,000 clones; approximately 80% of them appeared once. The top ten hold under 30% of the sample. As for this clone: Its binding antigen is unknown. Base qualities are not recorded, but no much larger clone differs from it by a single base.

This clonotype originated in a man aged 50 to 59 in good health. Specimen: blood.

CDR3 sequence: CAGSPTGYNEQFF. The nucleotide sequence reads as follows: TGTGCCGGAAGCCCCACGGGGTACAATGAGCAGTTCTTC. The sequence is built from TRBV30 and TRBJ2-1; TRBD2 is perhaps the D gene, given 5 matching bases. CDR1 and CDR2 are read off the germline V gene (reference sequence) as GTSNPN and SVGIG. V was cut back by 8 bases and J by 4 bases, leaving a gap of 15 bases between them. The CDR3 holds 13 amino acids from the cysteine to the phenylalanine. Of the read, only the CDR3 DNA is kept; its 39 bases are in frame from base 1.